This T cell receptor (beta chain) was found in a study of blood T cell repertoires in COVID-19. Authors' data handling: Amplification with reference gene primers provided the estimates of nucleated cell counts. The table came from immunoSEQ multiplex PCR; TCRdb's copy has only in-frame clones and leaves some out. Clone size and the V and J calls come from that table; the DNA yielded D and trimming. The table includes 30,000 to 35,000 clones, about 90% detected once. This CDR3 is built from 15 residues. The J segment lost 0 bases and the V segment lost 5 bases, leaving 5 bases of the junction unmatched. Germline CDR1 is MDHEN and CDR2 is SYDVKM.

The chain links TRBV28 to TRBJ2-7; TRBD1 agrees at 9 bases. Sequenced input: peripheral blood. This receptor was obtained from a human donor with active COVID-19. The donor label of this sample is uncertain. As DNA, the CDR3 is TGTGCCAGCAGTCCCGGACAGGGGCACTCCTACGAGCAGTACTTC. Translating gives CASSPGQGHSYEQYF.